Below are 6 T cell receptor beta chains sequenced from a single sample in a study of blood T cell repertoires in COVID-19. The data were produced by immunoSEQ multiplex PCR, yet TCRdb's version contains in-frame clones alone and is incomplete. In the table there are about 180,000 clones, approximately 85% of which are singletons. Source material: peripheral blood. The source is a man in his sixties with acute or convalescent COVID-19.

This clone was counted once. The chain has TRBV28 and TRBJ1-5; possibly TRBD1 for D (5 bases). The germline CDR1 and CDR2 sequences are MDHEN and SYDVKM. This CDR3 is 16 amino acids long. V was cut by 2 bases and J by 6 bases, with 17 bases left in between. The CDR3 is CASSLEGIGGGQPQHF. CDR3 DNA sequence: TGTGCCAGCAGTTTAGAAGGAATCGGGGGTGGTCAGCCCCAGCATTTT.

This rearrangement joins TRBV5-1 to TRBJ2-7; possible D gene TRBD1, 5 bases. CDR1 and CDR2 from the germline V gene are SGHRS and YFSETQ. This CDR3 contains 15 residues. The V end was cut by 4 bases, the J end by 2 bases, with 16 bases between. As DNA, the CDR3 is TGCGCCAGCAGCCCTGACAGTGGGTCCACCTACGAGCAGTACTTC. Amino acids: CASSPDSGSTYEQYF.

This chain joins TRBV7-9 and TRBJ1-3; maybe TRBD1 (6 bases). CDR1 and CDR2 (germline): SEHNR, FQNEAQ (reference sequence). The length of the CDR3 is 18 residues. Trimming shortened V by 7 bases and J by 3 bases, and 25 bases separated the two germline ends. The CDR3 sequence is CASTFSRSTGIVGNTIYF. The CDR3, as DNA: TGTGCCAGCACCTTCTCGCGATCTACAGGGATAGTTGGAAACACCATATATTTT. Using reference TRBV7-9 and TRBJ1-3 for the parts outside the CDR3, the full variable domain is DTGVSQNPRHKITKRGQNVTFRCDPISEHNRLYWYRQTLGQGPEFLTYFQNEAQLEKSRLLSDRFSAERPKGSFSTLEIQRTEQGDSAMYLCASTFSRSTGIVGNTIYFGEGSWLTVV.

The CDR3: CASSPDKFGGYTF. DNA for the CDR3: TGTGCCAGCAGTCCAGACAAGTTTGGTGGCTACACCTTC. This chain joins TRBV28 and TRBJ1-2; unclear D gene. V was trimmed by 5 bases and J by 7 bases, leaving 14 bases between them. In germline, CDR1 is MDHEN, CDR2 SYDVKM. This CDR3 is 13 amino acids long.

The V call is TRBV7-9, the J call TRBJ1-1; no definite D call. CDR3 length equals 14 residues. Trimming left V 4 bases short and J 1 base short, with 10 bases between. Germline V gene sequence: CDR1 SEHNR, CDR2 FQNEAQ (reference sequence). In nucleotides, the CDR3 is TGTGCCAGCAGCTCCAACATTGGGAACACTGAAGCTTTCTTT. It encodes CASSSNIGNTEAFF.

This clone has a handful of counts. V usage is TRBV7-2 and J usage is TRBJ2-1; the D gene is possibly TRBD2 (6 bases). The CDR3 extends over 15 amino acids. Germline CDR1 SGHTA, CDR2 FQGNSA. V gave up 3 bases and J gave up 2 bases, with 11 bases separating them. The CDR3 reads CASSFGLPAYNEQFF. The CDR3, as DNA: TGTGCCAGCAGCTTCGGACTACCGGCCTACAATGAGCAGTTCTTC.